These 5 T cell receptor beta chains were sequenced from one sample in a study of OX40 agonist ivuxolimab in advanced cancers. Libraries were prepared by immunoSEQ multiplex PCR; TCRdb keeps only in-frame clonotypes and omits some of them. The sample yields 35,000 to 40,000 clones, 82% seen once. Sequencing used CD4+ or CD8+ T cells sorted from blood, obtained in a trial of the OX40 agonist ivuxolimab. These receptors came from an adult with an advanced solid tumor such as melanoma, head and neck, liver or kidney cancer.

The chain's CDR3 is CASRTLGLLNTEAFF. The CDR3 bases are TGTGCCAGCAGAACATTGGGACTTCTGAACACTGAAGCTTTCTTT. This chain links TRBV6-5 with TRBJ1-1; D perhaps matches TRBD1 (5 bases). V was clipped by 6 bases and J by 0 bases, with 14 bases between them. This CDR3 is built from 15 residues. CDR1 is MNHEY and CDR2 is SVGAGI in the germline V gene.

This sequence joins TRBV7-2 and TRBJ2-1; 8 bases agree with TRBD2. Germline lookup yields CDR1 SGHTA and CDR2 FQGNSA. V lost 2 bases, J lost 0 bases, and 9 bases stayed unmatched. The CDR3 is made up of 18 amino acids. CDR3 region: CASSLRLAGGLSYNEQFF. The CDR3 bases are TGTGCCAGCAGCTTAAGGCTCGCGGGGGGTCTCTCCTACAATGAGCAGTTCTTC.

The genes are TRBV2 and TRBJ1-6; TRBD1 might be the D (5 bases). CDR1 and CDR2 from the germline V gene are SNHLY and FYNNEI. This CDR3 comprises 14 residues. V lost 6 bases and J lost 14, with 20 bases in between. The CDR3 nucleotides are TGTGCCAGCAGGGGGCAGGCTCTGATGATTACCCTCCACTTT. Amino acid sequence: CASRGQALMITLHF.

This clone occurred once. The V and J genes are TRBV7-8 and TRBJ2-7, with 13 bases matching TRBD2. J was trimmed by 0 bases and V by 3 bases; bases with no gene match: 8. CDR1 SGHVS and CDR2 FQNEAQ come from the germline V gene. This CDR3 comprises 18 residues. The chain's CDR3 is CASSFTSGRAGISYEQYF. The CDR3 region has the DNA TGTGCCAGCAGCTTCACTAGCGGGAGGGCCGGAATCTCCTACGAGCAGTACTTC.

The rearrangement joins TRBV7-2 to TRBJ1-4; D call uncertain. The V gene's germline CDR1 is SGHTA and CDR2 FQGNSA. Trimming took 1 base from V and 8 from J, leaving 14 bases between them. The CDR3 consists of 15 residues. CDR3 bases: TGTGCCAGCAGCTTAGTTTTTGGGCCAAGGGAAAAACTGTTTTTT. This sequence encodes CASSLVFGPREKLFF.